The 32 T cell receptor beta chains presented below share a single source sample, sequenced in a study of CD8 T cells in Susac syndrome. When the RNA was reverse transcribed, random hexamers were used with an input of roughly 0.45 to 1 ug. TCRdb called the immunoSEQ multiplex PCR reads again in MiXCR, with one record for every CDR3 protein. The sample records some 100,000 distinct CDR3 sequences, 90% to 95% being singletons. The sequenced sample consisted of CD4+ T cells from PBMCs. These receptors originate from a human donor with multiple sclerosis.

The rearrangement joins TRBV30 to TRBJ1-2; possible D gene TRBD1, 5 bases. The V gene lost 1 base and the J gene lost 3 bases, with 12 bases spanning the gap. CDR1 and CDR2 (germline): GTSNPN, SVGIG (reference sequence). This CDR3 contains 14 residues. The chain's CDR3 is CAWSGRRRDYGYTF. CDR3 coding DNA: TGTGCCTGGAGTGGGAGGCGCAGGGACTATGGCTACACCTTC. Drawing the rest from reference TRBV30 and TRBJ1-2, the complete variable domain is SQTIHQWPATLVQPVGSPLSLECTVEGTSNPNLYWYRQAAGRGLQLLFYSVGIGQISSEVPQNLSASRPQDRQFILSSKKLLLSDSGFYLCAWSGRRRDYGYTFGSGTRLTVV.

The V gene is TRBV9, the J gene TRBJ1-1; D remains unclear. Germline values: CDR1 SGDLS, CDR2 YYNGEE. Trimming took 0 bases from V and 0 from J, leaving 12 bases between them. This CDR3 has 16 residues. CDR3 sequence reads: CASSVGARKMNTEAFF. CDR3 in DNA: TGTGCCAGCAGCGTAGGGGCCCGGAAGATGAACACTGAAGCTTTCTTT.

V is TRBV6-1 and J is TRBJ1-4, with D maybe TRBD1 (5 bases). This CDR3 comprises 14 residues. CDR1 and CDR2 (germline): MNHNS, SASEGT. V dropped 11 bases and J dropped 0 bases, with 13 bases sitting between them. CDR3 sequence (DNA): TGTGCCGGCCGGAGGGGCTCAACTAATGAAAAACTGTTTTTT. This codes for CAGRRGSTNEKLFF.

The V gene is TRBV12-3 or TRBV12-4, the J gene TRBJ2-1; 9 bases are a match to TRBD2. V was clipped by 8 bases and J by 6 bases; unmatched bases: 14. The CDR3 runs 16 residues. The CDR3 loop reads CASDGVRGGEVNEQFF. The CDR3 nucleotides read TGTGCCAGCGATGGGGTGCGGGGGGGCGAAGTCAATGAGCAGTTCTTC.

The V gene is TRBV6-1, the J gene TRBJ2-7; the D gene could be TRBD1 or TRBD2 (5 bases each). Trimming left V 6 bases short and J 6 bases short, with 27 bases between. This CDR3 spans 17 amino acids. CDR1 is MNHNS, CDR2 SASEGT, per germline. For the CDR3, the DNA is TGTGCCAGCAGCCACCTATTTTTAGGGACCCGACCTCCCGAGCAGTACTTC. Protein product: CASSHLFLGTRPPEQYF.

This clonotype appeared a single time. The genes are TRBV20-1 and TRBJ2-7, with TRBD2 as a possible D gene (5 bases). Germline lookup yields CDR1 DFQATT and CDR2 SNEGSKA (reference sequence). V lost 4 bases to trimming and J lost 6 bases, with 16 bases between them. The CDR3 length is 13 residues. The CDR3 reads CSAMGIGVGEQYF. CDR3 DNA: TGCAGTGCTATGGGCATCGGGGTGGGCGAGCAGTACTTC.

V is TRBV20-1 and J is TRBJ2-3; D gene unclear. Trimming shortened V by 6 bases and J by 0 bases, and 10 bases separated the two germline ends. The CDR3 contains 13 residues. CDR1 and CDR2 (germline): DFQATT, SNEGSKA (reference sequence). CDR3 loop: CSAPRLSTDTQYF. DNA for the CDR3: TGCAGTGCCCCACGGCTGAGCACAGATACGCAGTATTTT.

The chain carries TRBV15 and TRBJ1-5; D gene ambiguous. V dropped 0 bases and J dropped 6 bases, with 18 bases sitting between them. The CDR3 is 17 residues long. Germline V gene lookup returns CDR1 LNHNV and CDR2 YYDKDF (reference sequence). CDR3 coding DNA: TGTGCCACCAGCAGAGATATGCGCCTCGATTTGAGTCAGCCCCAGCATTTT. Translated: CATSRDMRLDLSQPQHF. The entire variable domain, with the rest obtained from reference TRBV15 and TRBJ1-5, is as follows: DAMVIQNPRYQVTQFGKPVTLSCSQTLNHNVMYWYQQKSSQAPKLLFHYYDKDFNNEADTPDNFQSRRPNTSFCFLDIRSPGLGDTAMYLCATSRDMRLDLSQPQHFGDGTRLSIL.

The chain employs TRBV3-1 and TRBJ1-1, with D maybe TRBD1 (5 bases). Per germline, CDR1 LGHDT and CDR2 YNNKEL (reference sequence). Trimming took off 1 base at V and 1 base at J, with 7 bases between the two ends. The CDR3 length is 14 residues. Written as DNA, the CDR3 is TGTGCCAGCAGCCAAGTCGACAGGAACACTGAAGCTTTCTTT. Translated: CASSQVDRNTEAFF. The full variable domain, rest sourced from reference TRBV3-1 and TRBJ1-1, is DTAVSQTPKYLVTQMGNDKSIKCEQNLGHDTMYWYKQDSKKFLKIMFSYNNKELIINETVPNRFSPKSPDKAHLNLHINSLELGDSAVYFCASSQVDRNTEAFFGQGTRLTVV.

The J gene is TRBJ1-6, the V gene TRBV3-1; weak D call: TRBD1 (5 bases). Trimming removed 4 bases from V and 0 bases from J, with 13 bases in between. The CDR3 totals 17 residues. Germline V CDR1 and CDR2: LGHDT, YNNKEL (reference sequence). The CDR3 bases are TGTGCCAGCAGCCCCCCAGGGACCAGCTCCTATAATTCACCCCTCCACTTT. Amino acid sequence: CASSPPGTSSYNSPLHF.

The chain is built from TRBV30 and TRBJ2-7; possibly TRBD1 or TRBD2 for D (5 bases each). Trimming pared 2 bases from V and 3 bases from J, leaving 14 bases between. Germline V gives CDR1 GTSNPN, CDR2 SVGIG (reference sequence). This CDR3 contains 14 residues. CDR3 DNA sequence: TGTGCCTGGAGTCCCACCGGGACGGACTACGAGCAGTACTTC. It codes for CAWSPTGTDYEQYF.

The rearrangement joins TRBV3-1 to TRBJ2-2; D is undetermined. CDR3 length: 13 amino acids. V lost 1 base to trimming and J lost 4 bases, with 4 bases between them. In germline, CDR1 is LGHDT, CDR2 YNNKEL (reference sequence). The CDR3 reads CASSQGPTGELFF. CDR3 DNA sequence: TGTGCCAGCAGCCAAGGTCCCACCGGGGAGCTGTTTTTT.

This clonotype was observed once. This sequence joins TRBV6-6 and TRBJ2-5; 8 nucleotides line up with TRBD2. Unmatched junction bases numbered 6, after V lost 4 bases and J lost 5 bases. The CDR3 runs to 14 residues. Germline CDR1 is MNHNY and CDR2 is SVGAGI (reference sequence). The CDR3 protein is CASSSRGGAETQYF. As DNA, the CDR3 is TGTGCCAGCAGTTCCCGGGGGGGGGCTGAGACCCAGTACTTC.

The chain joins TRBV9 to TRBJ2-5; no clear D gene. The V gene's germline CDR1 is SGDLS and CDR2 YYNGEE. The CDR3 covers 13 residues. V was pared by 3 bases and J by 3 bases, with 9 bases between. CDR3 protein: CASSAAPKETQYF. The DNA for the CDR3 is TGTGCCAGCAGCGCCGCCCCAAAAGAGACCCAGTACTTC.

This chain links TRBV30 with TRBJ1-1; D perhaps matches TRBD1 (5 bases). Per the germline V gene, CDR1 is GTSNPN and CDR2 is SVGIG (reference sequence). CDR3 length equals 12 residues. The V and J ends lost 1 base and 8 bases respectively, with 11 bases between them. The CDR3 sequence is CAWSAGDLEAFF. DNA for the CDR3: TGTGCCTGGAGTGCGGGGGACTTAGAAGCTTTCTTT.

The chain has TRBV4-1 and TRBJ1-5; D is undetermined. CDR1 is MGHRA, CDR2 YSYEKL, per germline. Trimming removed 1 base at V and 6 bases at J, with 10 bases between. The CDR3 loop spans 14 amino acids. The CDR3 coding sequence is TGCGCCAGCAGCCAAGGAGGGAAGGGTCAGCCCCAGCATTTT. This translates into CASSQGGKGQPQHF.

This clonotype was detected a few times. This sequence joins TRBV7-9 and TRBJ2-3; D remains ambiguous. Germline V gene lookup returns CDR1 SEHNR and CDR2 FQNEAQ (reference sequence). V shed 1 base and J shed 14 bases, with 19 bases lying between them. The CDR3 has 14 amino acids. CDR3 region: CASSLGAYPASTYF. The CDR3 nucleotides are TGTGCCAGCAGCTTAGGCGCTTACCCGGCTTCGACGTATTTT. The full variable domain, with the rest looked up from reference TRBV7-9 and TRBJ2-3, is DTGVSQNPRHKITKRGQNVTFRCDPISEHNRLYWYRQTLGQGPEFLTYFQNEAQLEKSRLLSDRFSAERPKGSFSTLEIQRTEQGDSAMYLCASSLGAYPASTYFGPGTRLTVL.

Only one count was recorded for this clonotype. The CDR3 DNA follows: TGCGCCAGCAGACCCGGGACAGGGCGGGAAAATGAGCAGTTCTTC. Translation gives CASRPGTGRENEQFF. The chain carries TRBV5-1 and TRBJ2-1; TRBD1 aligns across 9 bases. After removal of 5 bases from V and 7 bases from J, the junction contained 10 bases not matched to a gene. This CDR3 comprises 15 residues. Looked up from germline, CDR1 is SGHRS and CDR2 is YFSETQ.

The rearrangement joins TRBV30 to TRBJ1-2; D not resolved. There are 10 residues in the CDR3. Germline V gives CDR1 GTSNPN, CDR2 SVGIG (reference sequence). The CDR3, as DNA: TGTGCGGCGAGGATGGGAGGCTACACCTTC. Encoded protein: CAARMGGYTF.

The chain employs TRBV5-4 and TRBJ2-7; 9 bases map to TRBD1. This CDR3 region has 16 residues. The germline V gene has CDR1 SGHNT and CDR2 YYREEE (reference sequence). J lost 4 bases, V lost 0 bases, and 8 bases had no gene match. CDR3: CASSLGWGQGIYEQYF. For the CDR3, the DNA is TGTGCCAGCAGCTTGGGGTGGGGACAGGGAATATACGAGCAGTACTTC.

The genes are TRBV10-3 and TRBJ1-2; TRBD1 is a possible D gene (5 bases). Germline CDR1 ENHRY, CDR2 SYGVKD. The CDR3 has 13 residues. V was trimmed by 4 bases and J by 3 bases, leaving 9 bases between them. CDR3 in amino acids: CAISVGQDYGYTF. The CDR3, as DNA: TGTGCCATCAGTGTCGGACAAGACTATGGCTACACCTTC.

The V call is TRBV7-9, the J call TRBJ2-7, with 7 bases lining up with TRBD1. The CDR3 spans 15 residues. With 1 base clipped from V and 4 bases from J, the junction kept 7 bases outside the gene matches. Germline values: CDR1 SEHNR, CDR2 FQNEAQ (reference sequence). CDR3 amino acids: CASSLGVDREYEQYF. CDR3 coding DNA: TGTGCCAGCAGCTTAGGAGTCGACAGGGAATACGAGCAGTACTTC.

For the CDR3, the DNA is TGCGCCAGCAGCCGGGAGATGGGTCAGCAGCCCGGGGAGCTGTTTTTT. It is translated as CASSREMGQQPGELFF. The chain is built from TRBV4-1 and TRBJ2-2, with D possibly matching TRBD2 (5 bases). Trimming stripped 4 bases from V and 6 bases from J, with 18 bases between. There are 16 residues in the CDR3. Germline V gene lookup returns CDR1 MGHRA and CDR2 YSYEKL.

The chain links TRBV25-1 to TRBJ2-1; D ambiguous. V lost 3 bases and J 2 bases, leaving 5 bases between the germline ends. CDR1 and CDR2 from the germline V gene are MGHDK and SYGVNS. CDR3 length equals 13 residues. This chain's CDR3 is CASSDKPYNEQFF. For the CDR3, the DNA is TGTGCCAGCAGTGATAAGCCCTACAATGAGCAGTTCTTC.

In this sample, this clonotype turned up once. The V gene is TRBV9, the J gene TRBJ2-7; D is ambiguous. Trimming stripped 3 bases from V and 7 bases from J, with 8 bases between. Germline assignment: CDR1 SGDLS and CDR2 YYNGEE. CDR3 length equals 11 residues. CDR3 nucleotide sequence: TGTGCCAGCAGCGCCTCAGGTGAGCAGTACTTC. Encoded protein: CASSASGEQYF.

The chain employs TRBV7-3 and TRBJ2-5, with a possible D match to TRBD2 (6 bases). The CDR3 totals 14 residues. Germline-derived CDR1 and CDR2 are SGHTA and FQGTGA. V lost 0 bases to trimming and J lost 4 bases, with 9 bases between them. CDR3 sequence reads: CASSLTGRGETQYF. DNA of the CDR3: TGTGCCAGCAGCTTAACAGGGCGGGGAGAGACCCAGTACTTC.

The chain recombines TRBV2 with TRBJ2-7; 7 positions match TRBD2. The CDR3 sequence is 15 residues long. Per the germline V gene, CDR1 is SNHLY and CDR2 is FYNNEI. Trimming at V came to 6 bases and at J to 3 bases, leaving 11 bases not matched to a gene. CDR3 DNA: TGTGCCAGCAGCGCCTCTGCGGGGGTCCTCTACGAGCAGTACTTC. Protein: CASSASAGVLYEQYF.

This clonotype showed up just a few times. The chain has TRBV18 and TRBJ2-7, with TRBD1 identical over 7 bases. The ends lost 1 base at V and 3 bases at J; junction bases unmatched: 0. The germline V gene has CDR1 KGHSH and CDR2 LQKENI. The CDR3 runs 13 residues. The chain's CDR3 is CASSPRDSYEQYF. The CDR3 coding sequence is TGTGCCAGCTCACCACGGGACAGCTACGAGCAGTACTTC.

This clonotype was counted a single time. This rearrangement joins TRBV20-1 to TRBJ2-7; unclear D gene. The CDR3 runs 11 residues. CDR1 DFQATT and CDR2 SNEGSKA come from the germline V gene (reference sequence). V shed 3 bases and J shed 9 bases, with 12 bases lying between them. CDR3 sequence: CSASSLRVQYF. The CDR3, as DNA: TGCAGTGCTAGTTCTCTGCGTGTGCAGTACTTC.

The chain links TRBV7-2 to TRBJ1-2; 7 bases agree with TRBD1. Trimming took 5 bases from V and 3 from J; bases not matched to a gene: 6. The germline V gene encodes CDR1 SGHTA and CDR2 FQGNSA. This CDR3 comprises 14 residues. This CDR3 reads CASSKTGNDYGYTF. The DNA for the CDR3 is TGTGCCAGCAGCAAGACAGGGAATGACTATGGCTACACCTTC.

This chain connects TRBV20-1 to TRBJ1-6; TRBD1 is a possible D gene (5 bases). This CDR3 comprises 12 residues. Per the germline V gene, CDR1 is DFQATT and CDR2 is SNEGSKA (reference sequence). The chain's CDR3 is CSVTGGTSPLHF. The DNA for the CDR3 is TGCAGCGTTACCGGGGGAACCTCACCCCTCCACTTT.

The genes are TRBV19 and TRBJ1-6; 8 bases line up with TRBD1. The length of the CDR3 is 14 residues. CDR1 and CDR2 (germline): LNHDA, SQIVND (reference sequence). V lost 6 bases, J lost 10 bases, and 8 bases stayed unmatched. The CDR3 loop reads CASREGQGDSPLHF. CDR3 nucleotides: TGTGCCAGTAGAGAAGGACAGGGCGACTCACCCCTCCACTTT.